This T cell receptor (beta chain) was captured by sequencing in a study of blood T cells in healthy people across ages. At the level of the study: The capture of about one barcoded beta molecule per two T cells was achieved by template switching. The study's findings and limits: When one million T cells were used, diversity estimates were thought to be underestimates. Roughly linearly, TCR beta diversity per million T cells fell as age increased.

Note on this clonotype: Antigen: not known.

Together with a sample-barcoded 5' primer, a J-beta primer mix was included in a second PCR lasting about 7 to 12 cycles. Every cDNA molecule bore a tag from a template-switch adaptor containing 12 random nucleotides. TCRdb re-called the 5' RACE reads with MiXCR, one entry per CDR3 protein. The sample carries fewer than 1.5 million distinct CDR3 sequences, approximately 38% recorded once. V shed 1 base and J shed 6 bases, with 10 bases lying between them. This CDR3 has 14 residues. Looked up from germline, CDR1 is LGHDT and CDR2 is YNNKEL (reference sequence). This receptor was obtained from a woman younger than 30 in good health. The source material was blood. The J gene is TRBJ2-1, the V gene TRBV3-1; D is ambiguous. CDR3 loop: CASSQAVETNEQFF. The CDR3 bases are TGTGCCAGCAGCCAAGCCGTGGAAACCAATGAGCAGTTCTTC.